The source of this TCR beta chain is a study of T-cell reconstitution after alpha-beta-depleted transplantation in children. Preparation of the TCRbeta library involved a method that used unique molecular identifiers. In TCRdb, the PCR reads were re-called with MiXCR into one record per CDR3 protein. This sample yields 500,000 to 600,000 distinct CDR3 sequences, of which around a third are seen a single time; 2% to 3% belongs to the top ten. The CDR3 loop spans 13 amino acids. V gave up 5 bases and J gave up 4 bases, with 8 bases separating them. The germline V gene has CDR1 SGHTA and CDR2 FQGTGA. Sample: PBMCs from the stem cell graft donor, taken from the stem cell graft. This TCR came from a human donor who donated a stem cell graft to a child with aplastic anemia. The rearrangement joins TRBV7-3 to TRBJ2-2, with D unresolved. CDR3 region: CASSMSRTGELFF. In DNA form, the CDR3 reads TGTGCCAGCAGCATGAGCCGCACCGGGGAGCTGTTTTTT.